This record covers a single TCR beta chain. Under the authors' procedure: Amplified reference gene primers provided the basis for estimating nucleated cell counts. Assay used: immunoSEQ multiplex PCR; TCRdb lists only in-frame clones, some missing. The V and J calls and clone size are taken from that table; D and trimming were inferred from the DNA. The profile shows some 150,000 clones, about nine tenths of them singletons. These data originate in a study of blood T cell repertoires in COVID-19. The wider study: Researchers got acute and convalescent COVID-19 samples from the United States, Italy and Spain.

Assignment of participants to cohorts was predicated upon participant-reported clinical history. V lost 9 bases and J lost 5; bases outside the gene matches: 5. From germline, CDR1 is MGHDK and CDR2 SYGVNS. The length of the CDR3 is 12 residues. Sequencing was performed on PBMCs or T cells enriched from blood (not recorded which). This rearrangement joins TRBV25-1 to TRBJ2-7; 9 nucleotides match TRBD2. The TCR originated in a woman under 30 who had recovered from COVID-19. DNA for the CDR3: TGTGCCAGGGAGGGACTAGCCCACGAGCAGTACTTC. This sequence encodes CAREGLAHEQYF.